These 32 T cell receptor beta chains were all obtained from the same sample, sequenced in a study of T cell responses to AZD1222 COVID-19 vaccine. Sequenced by immunoSEQ multiplex PCR; TCRdb stores in-frame clones only, minus some. The sample shows tens of thousands of clones, 92% of them seen only once. Source: peripheral blood, taken 28 days after the second AZD1222 dose. These receptors were collected from an adult who received the AZD1222 COVID-19 vaccine.

The chain is built from TRBV5-1 and TRBJ2-1, with 10 bases identical to TRBD1. The germline gives CDR1 SGHRS, CDR2 YFSETQ. The CDR3 totals 15 residues. The V gene end was trimmed by 4 bases and the J gene end by 7 bases; junction bases not matched to a gene: 8. The DNA for the CDR3 is TGCGCCAGCAGCATTAGACAGGGGGCAGGGAATGAGCAGTTCTTC. Its translation is CASSIRQGAGNEQFF.

This clone was detected only a few times. V and J are TRBV7-8 and TRBJ1-1; 7 bases fit TRBD1. This CDR3 is built from 15 residues. J was trimmed by 0 bases and V by 5 bases; bases with no gene match: 6. Germline V gene lookup returns CDR1 SGHVS and CDR2 FQNEAQ. The CDR3 bases are TGTGCCAGCAGCCTATGGGACAGAATGAACACTGAAGCTTTCTTT. Protein sequence: CASSLWDRMNTEAFF.

V is TRBV5-1 and J is TRBJ2-7; either TRBD1 or TRBD2 may supply D (5 bases each). This CDR3 is built from 15 residues. Trimming pared 5 bases from V and 2 bases from J, leaving 17 bases between. Looked up from germline, CDR1 is SGHRS and CDR2 is YFSETQ. The CDR3 protein is CASSRGEGQTYEQYF. The CDR3 coding sequence is TGCGCCAGCAGTAGGGGAGAGGGGCAGACCTACGAGCAGTACTTC. The full variable domain, completed using reference TRBV5-1 and TRBJ2-7, is KAGVTQTPRYLIKTRGQQVTLSCSPISGHRSVSWYQQTPGQGLQFLFEYFSETQRNKGNFPGRFSGRQFSNSRSEMNVSTLELGDSALYLCASSRGEGQTYEQYFGPGTRLTVT.

V usage is TRBV30 and J usage is TRBJ1-2, with TRBD1 identical over 8 bases. Trimming took 2 bases from V and 7 from J; bases not matched to a gene: 3. The CDR3 consists of 12 residues. In germline, CDR1 is GTSNPN, CDR2 SVGIG (reference sequence). DNA for the CDR3: TGTGCCTGGAGTAACAGGGGGTCTGGCTACACCTTC. Protein product: CAWSNRGSGYTF.

The chain couples TRBV4-2 to TRBJ2-4, with D possibly being TRBD1 (6 bases). CDR1 and CDR2 from the germline V gene are LGHNA and YNFKEQ. The CDR3 is 15 amino acids. Trimming pared 4 bases from V and 1 base from J, leaving 11 bases between. CDR3 region: CASSPDRLAKNIQYF. CDR3 nucleotides: TGTGCCAGCAGCCCTGACAGGCTGGCCAAAAACATTCAGTACTTC.

CDR3 loop: CASRGQGVAQPQHF. For the CDR3, the DNA is TGTGCCAGCAGAGGACAGGGAGTGGCTCAGCCCCAGCATTTT. The genes are TRBV28 and TRBJ1-5; 8 nucleotides align to TRBD1. Looked up from germline, CDR1 is MDHEN and CDR2 is SYDVKM. The CDR3 totals 14 residues. V was pared by 6 bases and J by 6 bases, with 7 bases of the junction left unmatched.

The J gene is TRBJ2-2, the V gene TRBV18, with 7 bases lining up with TRBD2. The trim removed 3 bases at V and 6 bases at J, leaving 13 bases unmatched. CDR3 length: 17 amino acids. Germline CDR1 and CDR2: KGHSH and LQKENI. The CDR3 nucleotides are TGTGCCAGCTCACCCCCGTCGGGGGGAGGGCCCTCCGGGGAGCTGTTTTTT. This sequence encodes CASSPPSGGGPSGELFF. Variable domain in full (rest from reference TRBV18 and TRBJ2-2): NAGVMQNPRHLVRRRGQEARLRCSPMKGHSHVYWYRQLPEEGLKFMVYLQKENIIDESGMPKERFSAEFPKEGPSILRIQQVVRGDSAAYFCASSPPSGGGPSGELFFGEGSRLTVL.

The chain carries TRBV19 and TRBJ2-1; D is possibly TRBD2 (6 bases). CDR3 length: 12 amino acids. V dropped 7 bases and J dropped 6 bases, with 10 bases sitting between them. The germline V gene encodes CDR1 LNHDA and CDR2 SQIVND (reference sequence). The CDR3 DNA reads as TGTGCCAGTACCATGGGGGGCAATGAGCAGTTCTTC. Protein product: CASTMGGNEQFF.

The genes are TRBV30 and TRBJ1-2, with 8 bases aligning to TRBD1. The CDR3 contains 14 residues. CDR1 GTSNPN and CDR2 SVGIG come from the germline V gene (reference sequence). The V segment lost 2 bases and the J segment 4 bases; nucleotides outside the gene matches: 6. CDR3 protein: CAWSFPGGFYGYTF. The CDR3 bases are TGTGCCTGGAGTTTCCCAGGGGGCTTCTATGGCTACACCTTC. The variable domain in full, completed from reference TRBV30 and TRBJ1-2, reads SQTIHQWPATLVQPVGSPLSLECTVEGTSNPNLYWYRQAAGRGLQLLFYSVGIGQISSEVPQNLSASRPQDRQFILSSKKLLLSDSGFYLCAWSFPGGFYGYTFGSGTRLTVV.

The J gene is TRBJ2-1, the V gene TRBV23-1; maybe TRBD1 (5 bases). TRBV23-1 counts as an open reading frame of uncertain function. V gave up 0 bases and J gave up 10 bases, with 16 bases separating them. CDR3 length: 15 amino acids. The CDR3 DNA reads TGCGCCAGCAGTCAATCAGGCGTATGGTACAGGGAGCAGTTCTTC. Protein product: CASSQSGVWYREQFF.

The V gene is TRBV7-2, the J gene TRBJ2-2, with TRBD1 matching over 7 bases. The V gene end was trimmed by 5 bases and the J gene end by 0 bases; junction bases not matched to a gene: 12. CDR1 SGHTA and CDR2 FQGNSA come from the germline V gene. The CDR3 sequence is 18 residues long. This chain's CDR3 is CASSPRGWDFANTGELFF. The CDR3 bases are TGTGCCAGCAGCCCCAGGGGGTGGGATTTCGCGAACACCGGGGAGCTGTTTTTT.

In this sample, this clone is medium-sized. The V gene is TRBV18, the J gene TRBJ1-1, with D unresolved. Looked up from germline, CDR1 is KGHSH and CDR2 is LQKENI. The CDR3 is 14 amino acids. V lost 0 bases and J 1 base, leaving 6 bases between the germline ends. The CDR3 DNA sequence: TGTGCCAGCTCACCACCGGGGTCGAACACTGAAGCTTTCTTT. This encodes CASSPPGSNTEAFF. Full variable domain (rest looked up from reference TRBV18 and TRBJ1-1): NAGVMQNPRHLVRRRGQEARLRCSPMKGHSHVYWYRQLPEEGLKFMVYLQKENIIDESGMPKERFSAEFPKEGPSILRIQQVVRGDSAAYFCASSPPGSNTEAFFGQGTRLTVV.

The chain is built from TRBV9 and TRBJ2-1; 8 bases are shared with TRBD2. The CDR3 loop spans 14 amino acids. J was trimmed by 7 bases and V by 3 bases; bases with no gene match: 6. The V gene's germline CDR1 is SGDLS and CDR2 YYNGEE. CDR3 sequence (DNA): TGTGCCAGCAGCGGAAGGACTAGCCCGAATGAGCAGTTCTTC. It codes for CASSGRTSPNEQFF.

The chain uses TRBV28 and TRBJ2-1; D is unclear. The germline V and J ends were trimmed by 3 bases and 9 bases, with 9 bases remaining between them. The CDR3 has 12 amino acids. The germline gives CDR1 MDHEN, CDR2 SYDVKM. CDR3 DNA sequence: TGTGCCAGCAGTTTGGAGTTCAGTGAGCAGTTCTTC. This translates into CASSLEFSEQFF.

The rearrangement uses TRBV6-5 and TRBJ1-2, with D maybe TRBD1 (6 bases). Looked up from germline, CDR1 is MNHEY and CDR2 is SVGAGI. V was pared by 7 bases and J by 10 bases, with 13 bases between. The CDR3 runs to 11 residues. CDR3 sequence reads: CASKKGGAYTF. CDR3 nucleotide sequence: TGTGCCAGCAAAAAGGGGGGAGCCTACACCTTC.

The gene calls are TRBV5-5 and TRBJ1-1; no clear D. Germline V gives CDR1 SGHKS, CDR2 YYEKEE (reference sequence). The CDR3 sequence is 17 residues long. Trimming left V 1 base short and J 2 bases short, with 18 bases between. In nucleotides, the CDR3 is TGTGCCAGCAGCTTGCAGCCCTGGCGGGAGACAAACACTGAAGCTTTCTTT. Its protein is CASSLQPWRETNTEAFF.

The V and J genes are TRBV11-2 and TRBJ2-1; 7 bases align to TRBD2. CDR3 length: 17 amino acids. Germline V gene data show CDR1 as SGHAT and CDR2 as FQNNGV. Trimming took 8 bases from V and 0 from J; bases not matched to a gene: 13. The CDR3 region has the DNA TGTGCCAGCGGACCCGGCTCTAGCGGAGGCTCCTACAATGAGCAGTTCTTC. The encoded protein is CASGPGSSGGSYNEQFF.

The chain carries TRBV6-5 and TRBJ1-2; D remains ambiguous. Deletions cut 4 bases from V and 4 bases from J, with 16 bases between. Germline CDR1 MNHEY, CDR2 SVGAGI. The CDR3 runs 15 residues. The chain's CDR3 is CASSSVSYDPYGYTF. CDR3 bases: TGTGCCAGCAGTTCCGTCAGTTATGACCCCTATGGCTACACCTTC.

V gene TRBV3-1 (or the pseudogene TRBV3-2) combines with J gene TRBJ1-6; D might be TRBD1 (6 bases). Trimming removed 6 bases at V and 17 bases at J, with 17 bases between. This CDR3 spans 12 amino acids. CDR1 and CDR2 (germline): LGHDT, YNNKEL (reference sequence). The CDR3 coding sequence is TGTGCCAGCAGGGGGGCCGGTGTGCTATTCCACTTT. Translated: CASRGAGVLFHF.

This clone was recorded once. This chain joins TRBV19 and TRBJ1-5; 9 positions match TRBD1. CDR1 is LNHDA and CDR2 is SQIVND in the germline V gene (reference sequence). Unmatched junction bases numbered 6, after V lost 0 bases and J lost 6 bases. The CDR3 is 16 residues long. The CDR3 here is CASSIESGQGTQPQHF. The CDR3 DNA sequence: TGTGCCAGTAGTATAGAGTCCGGACAGGGGACTCAGCCCCAGCATTTT.

The J gene is TRBJ1-5, the V gene TRBV30; 10 nucleotides line up with TRBD1. Germline loops: CDR1 GTSNPN, CDR2 SVGIG (reference sequence). There are 15 residues in the CDR3. V dropped 5 bases and J dropped 6; count of bases not matched to a gene: 10. In DNA, the CDR3 is TGTGCCTGGTCTCCCGGGACAGGGGCGCGTCAGCCCCAGCATTTT. Amino acid sequence: CAWSPGTGARQPQHF.

This rearrangement joins TRBV5-1 to TRBJ2-7; 8 nucleotides agree with TRBD1. The CDR3 is 15 amino acids. CDR1 and CDR2 from the germline V gene are SGHRS and YFSETQ. V shed 4 bases and J 0 bases; nucleotides not matched to a gene: 6. The CDR3 region is CASSTWDRSSYEQYF. CDR3 coding DNA: TGCGCCAGCAGCACCTGGGACAGGTCCTCCTACGAGCAGTACTTC. Looking up the rest from reference TRBV5-1 and TRBJ2-7 gives the full variable domain: KAGVTQTPRYLIKTRGQQVTLSCSPISGHRSVSWYQQTPGQGLQFLFEYFSETQRNKGNFPGRFSGRQFSNSRSEMNVSTLELGDSALYLCASSTWDRSSYEQYFGPGTRLTVT.

This chain connects TRBV7-9 to TRBJ1-3, with no clear D. V was cut by 11 bases and J by 0 bases, with 14 bases left in between. Germline loops: CDR1 SEHNR, CDR2 FQNEAQ (reference sequence). This CDR3 region has 14 residues. CDR3 in DNA: TGTGCCGTCTCCTTACTGATCTCTGGAAACACCATATATTTT. This encodes CAVSLLISGNTIYF.

The chain combines TRBV5-1 with TRBJ2-1, with D tentatively TRBD1 or TRBD2 (6 bases each). V lost 4 bases and J 5 bases, leaving 19 bases between the germline ends. CDR3 size: 16 residues. Germline CDR1 reads SGHRS; CDR2 reads YFSETQ. In nucleotides, the CDR3 is TGCGCCAGCAGCCTCTCCTACCAAGGGGGGAACAATGAGCAGTTCTTC. It specifies CASSLSYQGGNNEQFF. The whole variable domain, remainder taken from reference TRBV5-1 and TRBJ2-1, is KAGVTQTPRYLIKTRGQQVTLSCSPISGHRSVSWYQQTPGQGLQFLFEYFSETQRNKGNFPGRFSGRQFSNSRSEMNVSTLELGDSALYLCASSLSYQGGNNEQFFGPGTRLTVL.

This clone was picked up one time. The CDR3: CASSLEWGGEKLFF. CDR3 nucleotide sequence: TGCGCCAGCAGCTTGGAGTGGGGAGGGGAAAAACTGTTTTTT. The chain recombines TRBV5-1 with TRBJ1-4, with D hard to call. Trimming cost V 0 bases and J 8 bases, with 11 bases left between them. CDR3 length: 14 amino acids. Germline V lookup: CDR1 SGHRS, CDR2 YFSETQ.

The chain has TRBV7-2 and TRBJ2-5; D ambiguous. Trimming removed 2 bases from V and 7 bases from J, with 8 bases in between. CDR1 is SGHTA, CDR2 FQGNSA, per germline. The CDR3 length is 12 residues. In nucleotides, the CDR3 is TGTGCCAGCAGCTTAAGCCCAGCGACCCAGTACTTC. Translated: CASSLSPATQYF. Based on the CDR3 plus reference TRBV7-2 and TRBJ2-5, the full variable domain is GAGVSQSPSNKVTEKGKDVELRCDPISGHTALYWYRQSLGQGLEFLIYFQGNSAPDKSGLPSDRFSAERTGGSVSTLTIQRTQQEDSAVYLCASSLSPATQYFGPGTRLLVL.

CDR3 sequence: CASSQRTGRNTGELFF. The CDR3 DNA reads as TGTGCCAGCAGCCAAAGGACAGGGCGGAACACCGGGGAGCTGTTTTTT. This chain connects TRBV11-3 to TRBJ2-2; the match to TRBD1 covers 8 bases. V gave up 5 bases and J gave up 1 base; unmatched junction bases: 6. There are 16 residues in the CDR3. The germline gives CDR1 SGHNT, CDR2 YENEEA.

The chain couples TRBV10-3 to TRBJ2-3; D unresolved. This CDR3 region has 15 residues. Trimming removed 9 bases from V and 4 bases from J, with 20 bases in between. The V gene's germline CDR1 is ENHRY and CDR2 SYGVKD. The CDR3 DNA follows: TGTGCCATTTCTCTTGAAGCGCCCCTCCCAGATACGCAGTATTTT. This gives the protein CAISLEAPLPDTQYF.

The rearrangement uses TRBV19 and TRBJ1-4, with D possibly TRBD1 on 6 matching bases. Germline-derived CDR1 and CDR2 are LNHDA and SQIVND (reference sequence). Deletions cut 4 bases from V and 10 bases from J, with 10 bases between. The CDR3 is 12 amino acids. The chain's CDR3 is CASSTSDRKLFF. The CDR3 DNA sequence: TGTGCCAGTAGTACATCGGACAGAAAACTGTTTTTT.

The J gene is TRBJ1-5, the V gene TRBV2, with a possible D match to TRBD1 (5 bases). There are 13 residues in the CDR3. V was trimmed by 7 bases and J by 4 bases, leaving 11 bases between them. Germline CDR1 reads SNHLY; CDR2 reads FYNNEI. CDR3 bases: TGTGCCAGCACCGGGGGTCATAATCAGCCCCAGCATTTT. Encoded protein: CASTGGHNQPQHF.

This chain uses TRBV27 with TRBJ1-2, with D uncertain. V was shortened by 3 bases and J by 3 bases, with 11 bases between the two germline ends. Germline V gene data show CDR1 as MNHEY and CDR2 as SMNVEV (reference sequence). The length of the CDR3 is 14 residues. CDR3 in DNA: TGTGCCAGCAGTTTTGCTACGGCGGACTATGGCTACACCTTC. Translation: CASSFATADYGYTF.

This chain uses TRBV7-6 with TRBJ1-2, with D unresolved. Trimming took 4 bases from V and 8 from J, leaving 11 bases between them. Germline V gene lookup returns CDR1 SGHVS and CDR2 FNYEAQ. There are 12 residues in the CDR3. CDR3 in DNA: TGTGCCAGCAGCTCCAGTTACGGGGGCTACACCTTC. Protein sequence: CASSSSYGGYTF.